This is a list of T cell receptor beta chains from one sample in a study of blood T cell repertoires in COVID-19. Produced via immunoSEQ multiplex PCR; TCRdb's table is partial and in-frame only. The table has a few hundred thousand clones, roughly 90% seen once. Material for sequencing was PBMCs or T cells enriched from blood (not recorded which). The receptor set was obtained from a young woman with acute COVID-19. Both conserved end residues are part of each CDR3. The order of the fields is CDR3 DNA, CDR3 protein, D gene, clone size, V gene, J gene. D genes are given only for firm matches. Not all rows give a size; the values are once, few, many and, for expanded clones, a class.

CDR3nt: TGTGCCAGCAGCGCGGGGACAGCCTACAATGAGCAGTTCTTC
CDR3aa: CASSAGTAYNEQFF
d_gene: NA
abundance: NA
v_gene: TRBV5-6
j_gene: TRBJ2-1

CDR3nt: TGTGCCAGCAGTATAAAAGAGACCCAGTACTTC
CDR3aa: CASSIKETQYF
d_gene: NA
abundance: NA
v_gene: TRBV6-5
j_gene: TRBJ2-5

CDR3nt: TGTGCCAGCAGCCTGACAGGTGGCGAGGGTGGCTACACCTTC
CDR3aa: CASSLTGGEGGYTF
d_gene: NA
abundance: NA
v_gene: TRBV5-4
j_gene: TRBJ1-2

CDR3nt: TGTGCCAGCAGTCCCTCGGGCTACGAGCAGTACTTC
CDR3aa: CASSPSGYEQYF
d_gene: NA
abundance: NA
v_gene: TRBV27
j_gene: TRBJ2-7

CDR3nt: TGTGCCAGCAGACCCTCTCAGCGGGTCAATGAGCAGTTCTTC
CDR3aa: CASRPSQRVNEQFF
d_gene: NA
abundance: few
v_gene: TRBV11-3
j_gene: TRBJ2-1

CDR3nt: TGCGCCAGCAGCTTGACTTTCAACAGGGGAGACACTGAAGCTTTCTTT
CDR3aa: CASSLTFNRGDTEAFF
d_gene: TRBD1
abundance: NA
v_gene: TRBV5-1
j_gene: TRBJ1-1

CDR3nt: TGTGCCAGCTCACCGGGGCAGGGGCTCCCCTACGAGCAGTACTTC
CDR3aa: CASSPGQGLPYEQYF
d_gene: NA
abundance: NA
v_gene: TRBV18
j_gene: TRBJ2-7

CDR3nt: TGTGCCGTGGGACAGGGTCTTGTCTCTGGAAACACCATATATTTT
CDR3aa: CAVGQGLVSGNTIYF
d_gene: TRBD1
abundance: NA
v_gene: TRBV10-3
j_gene: TRBJ1-3

CDR3nt: TGTGCCAGTCACCGGGACAGCGGGTATGGCTACACCTTC
CDR3aa: CASHRDSGYGYTF
d_gene: TRBD1
abundance: NA
v_gene: TRBV28
j_gene: TRBJ1-2

CDR3nt: TGTGCCAGCAGCTCGACAGGGGCGGGAGGGCTCGATGAGCAGTTCTTC
CDR3aa: CASSSTGAGGLDEQFF
d_gene: NA
abundance: NA
v_gene: TRBV7-2
j_gene: TRBJ2-1